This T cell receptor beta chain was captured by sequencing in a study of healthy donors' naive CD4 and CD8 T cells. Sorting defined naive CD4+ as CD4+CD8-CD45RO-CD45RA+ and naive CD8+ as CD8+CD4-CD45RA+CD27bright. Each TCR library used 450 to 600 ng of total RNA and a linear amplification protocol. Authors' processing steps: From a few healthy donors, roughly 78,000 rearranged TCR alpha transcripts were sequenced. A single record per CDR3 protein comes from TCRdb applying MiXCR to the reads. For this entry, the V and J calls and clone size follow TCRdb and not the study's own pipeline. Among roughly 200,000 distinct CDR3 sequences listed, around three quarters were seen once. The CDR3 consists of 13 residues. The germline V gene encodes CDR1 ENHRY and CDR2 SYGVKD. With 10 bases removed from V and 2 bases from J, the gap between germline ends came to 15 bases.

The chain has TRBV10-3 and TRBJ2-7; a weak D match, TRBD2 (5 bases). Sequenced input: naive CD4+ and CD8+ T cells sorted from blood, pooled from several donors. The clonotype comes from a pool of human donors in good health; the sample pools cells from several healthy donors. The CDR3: CATTIDGTYEQYF. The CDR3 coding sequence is TGTGCCACCACCATCGACGGGACCTACGAGCAGTACTTC.